What follows are 16 T cell receptor beta chains derived from one specimen sequenced in a study of graft-versus-host responses after intestinal transplantation. Researchers processed graft tissue to release intraepithelial and lamina propria lymphocytes. Only in-frame clones appear in the TCRdb table, and some are missing; sequencing was by immunoSEQ multiplex PCR. The sample lists more than 12,000 clones; 65% to 70% were seen once. The sequences come from ileum tissue, collected around 730 days after intestinal transplantation. These receptors were collected from a human patient who received an intestinal transplant, so some T cells may come from the graft donor.

The chain links TRBV5-1 to TRBJ2-2, with TRBD2 matching 14 bases. The CDR3 sequence is 17 residues long. Trimming took 7 bases from V and 0 from J; bases not matched to a gene: 5. Germline CDR1 is SGHRS and CDR2 is YFSETQ. The CDR3 DNA reads TGCGCCAGCCGGACTAGCGGGGGGCCTCCGAACACCGGGGAGCTGTTTTTT. Translation: CASRTSGGPPNTGELFF.

J is TRBJ1-5 and V is TRBV7-2, with 9 bases aligning to TRBD1. The CDR3 has 17 amino acids. Germline V gene data show CDR1 as SGHTA and CDR2 as FQGNSA. With V trimmed by 5 bases and J by 5 bases, 13 bases remained unmatched. CDR3 coding DNA: TGTGCCAGCAGCCGGGCCGGGACAGGGCTAGGGTATCAGCCCCAGCATTTT. Encoded protein: CASSRAGTGLGYQPQHF.

V and J are TRBV5-1 and TRBJ2-2, with D possibly TRBD1 on 6 matching bases. Deletions cut 0 bases from V and 2 bases from J, with 11 bases between. Germline V gene data show CDR1 as SGHRS and CDR2 as YFSETQ. The CDR3 loop spans 16 amino acids. CDR3 loop: CASSLGVQGNTGELFF. The CDR3 bases are TGCGCCAGCAGCTTGGGAGTACAGGGCAACACCGGGGAGCTGTTTTTT.

The chain uses TRBV19 and TRBJ1-1, with D possibly being TRBD1 (5 bases). Between the trimmed V and J ends, which lost 7 bases and 5 bases, there was a span of 23 bases. Germline V CDR1 and CDR2: LNHDA, SQIVND (reference sequence). This CDR3 has 16 residues. The CDR3 region has the DNA TGTGCCAGTAACCCCCATTGGGGGGGTGGAGATACTGAAGCTTTCTTT. Amino acids: CASNPHWGGGDTEAFF.

By share of the sample, this clone is medium-sized. The rearrangement links TRBV27 to TRBJ2-1; a weak D match, TRBD1 (6 bases). CDR1 is MNHEY, CDR2 SMNVEV, per germline (reference sequence). Trimming shortened V by 1 base and J by 0 bases, and 10 bases separated the two germline ends. The CDR3 covers 16 residues. CDR3: CASSLYETGSYNEQFF. In DNA, the CDR3 is TGTGCCAGCAGTTTATACGAGACAGGCTCCTACAATGAGCAGTTCTTC.

The chain recombines TRBV6-6 with TRBJ1-2; no clear D. V was shortened by 2 bases and J by 4 bases, with 14 bases between the two germline ends. Germline lookup yields CDR1 MNHNY and CDR2 SVGAGI (reference sequence). The CDR3 extends over 15 amino acids. In DNA, the CDR3 is TGTGCCAGCAGTTACAACCAGGACGCGGGCTATGGCTACACCTTC. Amino acid sequence: CASSYNQDAGYGYTF.

The chain links TRBV19 to TRBJ1-5, with a possible D match to TRBD1 (5 bases). The V gene's germline CDR1 is LNHDA and CDR2 SQIVND (reference sequence). CDR3 length equals 14 residues. V shed 9 bases and J shed 0 bases, with 12 bases lying between them. Here the CDR3 DNA reads TGTGCCAGCACAAGGGGAAATAGCAATCAGCCCCAGCATTTT. Residues: CASTRGNSNQPQHF.

This sequence joins TRBV23-1 and TRBJ2-4, with TRBD1 matching over 10 bases. TRBV23-1 is treated as an ORF (open reading frame) with a function not yet certain. The CDR3 has 16 amino acids. The V segment lost 4 bases and the J segment 0 bases; nucleotides outside the gene matches: 3. The CDR3: CASSRGTGVAKNIQYF. The CDR3 DNA reads as TGCGCCAGCAGTCGGGGGACAGGGGTAGCCAAAAACATTCAGTACTTC.

The chain combines TRBV27 with TRBJ1-2; possible D gene TRBD1, 6 bases. Trimming left V 7 bases short and J 0 bases short, with 15 bases between. Per the germline V gene, CDR1 is MNHEY and CDR2 is SMNVEV (reference sequence). The CDR3 runs 15 residues. For the CDR3, the DNA is TGTGCCAGCATGGACAGTTGGGACACTAACTATGGCTACACCTTC. Residues: CASMDSWDTNYGYTF.

This clone was detected a few times. CDR3 DNA sequence: TGTGCCAGCAGTCCCTATTACAGGGGGAGAGATGAAAAACTGTTTTTT. The encoded protein is CASSPYYRGRDEKLFF. The rearrangement links TRBV6-6 to TRBJ1-4; 8 bases line up with TRBD1. Germline-derived CDR1 and CDR2 are MNHNY and SVGAGI (reference sequence). V lost 5 bases and J lost 6; bases outside the gene matches: 11. CDR3 length equals 16 residues.

This clone showed up just a few times. The CDR3 region is CASQRTQSQGYTF. The CDR3 region has the DNA TGTGCCAGTCAAAGAACGCAGTCGCAAGGCTACACCTTC. The V gene is TRBV25-1, the J gene TRBJ1-2; D call uncertain. Between the trimmed V and J ends, which lost 9 bases and 8 bases, there was a span of 19 bases. CDR1 is MGHDK, CDR2 SYGVNS, per germline. The CDR3 totals 13 residues.

V is TRBV29-1 and J is TRBJ2-2, with 9 bases identical to TRBD1. Unmatched junction bases numbered 9, after V lost 4 bases and J lost 6 bases. Germline CDR1 reads SQVTM; CDR2 reads ANQGSEA. The CDR3 consists of 15 residues. In nucleotides, the CDR3 is TGCAGCGTTGGGTCCGGGACAGGGTTCCCCGGGGAGCTGTTTTTT. Translation: CSVGSGTGFPGELFF.

The chain joins TRBV5-8 to TRBJ1-5, with D possibly TRBD1 on 6 matching bases. The CDR3 totals 14 residues. The germline V and J ends were trimmed by 0 bases and 2 bases, with 6 bases remaining between them. Germline V gives CDR1 SGHTS, CDR2 YDEGEE. As DNA, the CDR3 is TGTGCCAGCAGCTTGGCAGGGGGCAATCAGCCCCAGCATTTT. As protein: CASSLAGGNQPQHF.

The rearrangement joins TRBV4-3 to TRBJ2-1; the D gene is possibly TRBD2 (6 bases). CDR1 LGHNA and CDR2 YSLEER come from the germline V gene. CDR3 length: 16 amino acids. Trimming left V 0 bases short and J 4 bases short, with 13 bases between. As DNA, the CDR3 is TGCGCCAGCAGCCAAGATGGGAGAGGGAGGTACAATGAGCAGTTCTTC. It encodes CASSQDGRGRYNEQFF.

The genes are TRBV6-4 and TRBJ2-6, with 8 bases that match TRBD1. The CDR3 runs 16 residues. V lost 6 bases to trimming and J lost 2 bases; unmatched junction nucleotides: 6. The germline V gene encodes CDR1 MRHNA and CDR2 SNTAGT. This CDR3 reads CASSLSGGAGANVLTF. Written as DNA, the CDR3 is TGTGCCAGCAGCTTGTCAGGGGGCGCTGGGGCCAACGTCCTGACTTTC.

This clone was counted once. This chain connects TRBV5-6 to TRBJ2-7; D is ambiguous. Germline assignment: CDR1 SGHDT and CDR2 YYEEEE. The V gene lost 0 bases and the J gene lost 1 base, with 17 bases spanning the gap. The CDR3 length is 17 residues. The CDR3 reads CASSLAPRWQVSYEQYF. The CDR3 bases are TGTGCCAGCAGCTTGGCTCCTCGGTGGCAGGTGTCCTACGAGCAGTACTTC.